What follows describes a single T cell receptor (beta chain). Seattle patient enrollment occurred during active infection, with longitudinal follow-up thereafter. This entry comes from a study of blood T cell repertoires in COVID-19. Study details: Samples representing acute and convalescent COVID-19 were sourced from the United States, Italy and Spain. The analysed material was cDNA or gDNA that came from T cells, B-cell-depleted T cells, or PBMCs.

The repertoire was sequenced with immunoSEQ multiplex PCR; TCRdb's copy has only in-frame clones and lacks some. The sample carries approximately 12,000 clones, more than 65% recorded once. The TCR originated in a man in his sixties with COVID-19, enrolled during active disease. The source material was peripheral blood.

Here the CDR3 reads CASSFTGSPYNSPLHF. The CDR3 DNA reads TGTGCCAGCAGCTTCACAGGGTCTCCCTATAATTCACCCCTCCACTTT. The chain recombines TRBV7-9 with TRBJ1-6; perhaps TRBD1 as D (6 bases). This CDR3 has 16 amino acids. Germline CDR1 is SEHNR and CDR2 is FQNEAQ (reference sequence). V was pared by 3 bases and J by 2 bases, with 11 bases between.